One and the same sample provided the 24 T cell receptor beta chains below, sequenced in a study of glioma-infiltrating T cells after dendritic cell vaccination. Measured with immunoSEQ multiplex PCR; TCRdb has only the in-frame clones, and not every one. The profile covers 70,000 to 95,000 clones, with 80% to 90% appearing a single time and 2% to 2.5% taken by the ten largest. Specified time point: after dendritic cell vaccination, including at tumor progression/relapse. Sample: blood, taken after dendritic cell vaccination. Receptors originate from a human donor with glioblastoma.

This sequence joins TRBV7-2 and TRBJ2-7; weak D call: TRBD1 (7 bases). V lost 1 base, J lost 7 bases, and 11 bases lay in between. This CDR3 comprises 13 residues. Looked up from germline, CDR1 is SGHTA and CDR2 is FQGNSA. The CDR3 region has the DNA TGTGCCAGCAGCTTAGACAGGGGAGGAGAGCAGTACTTC. Its protein product is CASSLDRGGEQYF. Together with reference TRBV7-2 and TRBJ2-7, the CDR3 gives the full variable domain: GAGVSQSPSNKVTEKGKDVELRCDPISGHTALYWYRQSLGQGLEFLIYFQGNSAPDKSGLPSDRFSAERTGGSVSTLTIQRTQQEDSAVYLCASSLDRGGEQYFGPGTRLTVT.

Concerning this clone: This CDR3 is also generated by other DNA sequences in the sample. The chain recombines TRBV9 with TRBJ2-1; TRBD2 is a possible D gene (6 bases). The CDR3 has 16 residues. V shed 0 bases and J shed 8 bases, with 18 bases lying between them. Germline V gene lookup returns CDR1 SGDLS and CDR2 YYNGEE. The CDR3, as DNA: TGTGCCAGCAGCGTAGACTTGGGCGGGGCCTCCGATGAGCAGTTCTTC. It translates to CASSVDLGGASDEQFF.

J is TRBJ2-5 and V is TRBV11-3; 15 nucleotides agree with TRBD2. The CDR3 spans 17 residues. Germline-derived CDR1 and CDR2 are SGHNT and YENEEA. Trimming removed 5 bases from V and 1 base from J; junction bases left unmatched: 5. The CDR3 protein is CASSPGTSGRIQETQYF. The CDR3 coding sequence is TGTGCCAGCAGCCCTGGGACTAGCGGGAGGATCCAAGAGACCCAGTACTTC.

The chain carries TRBV5-1 and TRBJ2-1; 13 bases agree with TRBD2. This CDR3 comprises 16 residues. Germline values: CDR1 SGHRS, CDR2 YFSETQ. The junction had 10 bases not matched to a gene; V was cut back by 4 bases and J by 9 bases. CDR3 coding DNA: TGCGCCAGCAGCCCCCGACTAGCGGGAGGATGGGGTGAGCAGTTCTTC. It translates to CASSPRLAGGWGEQFF.

The V and J genes are TRBV29-1 and TRBJ1-1, with a tentative D call TRBD1 (5 bases). Trimming pared 6 bases from V and 5 bases from J, leaving 16 bases between. Germline V gene sequence: CDR1 SQVTM, CDR2 ANQGSEA. The CDR3 loop spans 13 amino acids. The CDR3 DNA reads TGCAGCGTGGACCCGGCAGGGAGGACTGAAGCTTTCTTT. Translating it yields CSVDPAGRTEAFF. Together with reference TRBV29-1 and TRBJ1-1, the CDR3 gives the full variable domain: SAVISQKPSRDICQRGTSLTIQCQVDSQVTMMFWYRQQPGQSLTLIATANQGSEATYESGFVIDKFPISRPNLTFSTLTVSNMSPEDSSIYLCSVDPAGRTEAFFGQGTRLTVV.

This rearrangement joins TRBV7-9 to TRBJ1-1; D might be TRBD1 (5 bases). Between the trimmed V and J ends, which lost 7 bases and 1 base, there was a span of 13 bases. CDR1 is SEHNR, CDR2 FQNEAQ, per germline (reference sequence). The CDR3 contains 14 residues. The chain's CDR3 is CASTFQGPNTEAFF. In nucleotides, the CDR3 is TGTGCCAGCACCTTCCAGGGTCCGAACACTGAAGCTTTCTTT. Based on the CDR3 plus reference TRBV7-9 and TRBJ1-1, the full variable domain is DTGVSQNPRHKITKRGQNVTFRCDPISEHNRLYWYRQTLGQGPEFLTYFQNEAQLEKSRLLSDRFSAERPKGSFSTLEIQRTEQGDSAMYLCASTFQGPNTEAFFGQGTRLTVV.

The chain has TRBV2 and TRBJ1-2; 7 nucleotides align to TRBD1. This CDR3 has 13 residues. CDR1 and CDR2 (germline): SNHLY, FYNNEI. With V trimmed by 5 bases and J by 3 bases, 3 bases remained unmatched. Here the CDR3 DNA reads TGTGCCAGCAGTATTCAGGGGGACTATGGCTACACCTTC. It translates to CASSIQGDYGYTF. The whole variable domain, filled in from reference TRBV2 and TRBJ1-2, reads EPEVTQTPSHQVTQMGQEVILRCVPISNHLYFYWYRQILGQKVEFLVSFYNNEISEKSEIFDDQFSVERPDGSNFTLKIRSTKLEDSAMYFCASSIQGDYGYTFGSGTRLTVV.

V is TRBV4-1 and J is TRBJ1-4; 7 nucleotides align to TRBD1. Germline CDR1 MGHRA, CDR2 YSYEKL. Trimming removed 1 base from V and 7 bases from J; junction bases left unmatched: 9. The CDR3 runs 16 residues. The CDR3 sequence: CASSQGEVNRGEKLFF. CDR3 in DNA: TGCGCCAGCAGCCAAGGGGAGGTGAACAGGGGTGAAAAACTGTTTTTT.

This clone was seen a few times. The chain employs TRBV5-6 and TRBJ1-3; TRBD1 is a possible D gene (6 bases). Trimming stripped 5 bases from V and 3 bases from J, with 15 bases between. Germline CDR1 reads SGHDT; CDR2 reads YYEEEE. The CDR3 length is 15 residues. CDR3 sequence: CASRPLGGSGNTIYF. The CDR3, as DNA: TGTGCCAGCAGGCCTTTAGGGGGAAGTGGAAACACCATATATTTT.

This clone was seen a handful of times. The rearrangement uses TRBV18 and TRBJ1-1; a possible D gene is TRBD1 (6 bases). The CDR3 runs to 12 residues. Trimming took off 4 bases at V and 11 bases at J, with 14 bases between the two ends. Germline CDR1 reads KGHSH; CDR2 reads LQKENI. In DNA, the CDR3 is TGTGCCAGCTCACTCCAGGGGAGCGAGGCTTTCTTT. This sequence encodes CASSLQGSEAFF.

This rearrangement joins TRBV25-1 to TRBJ1-2; no reliable D call. Between the trimmed V and J ends, which lost 7 bases and 6 bases, there was a span of 15 bases. The germline V gene has CDR1 MGHDK and CDR2 SYGVNS. The CDR3 consists of 13 residues. The CDR3 nucleotides are TGTGCCAGCACCATCACGGAGGGAGATGGCTACACCTTC. As protein: CASTITEGDGYTF.

V gene TRBV9 combines with J gene TRBJ2-2; 8 positions agree with TRBD2. The CDR3 extends over 16 amino acids. CDR1 and CDR2 from the germline V gene are SGDLS and YYNGEE. V lost 0 bases, J lost 5 bases, and 6 bases stayed unmatched. DNA for the CDR3: TGTGCCAGCAGCGTAGCTGGCGGGGGGAAGACCGGGGAGCTGTTTTTT. Translating it yields CASSVAGGGKTGELFF.

The J gene is TRBJ2-1, the V gene TRBV7-6; no clear D gene. V was cut by 1 base and J by 9 bases, with 13 bases left in between. Germline lookup yields CDR1 SGHVS and CDR2 FNYEAQ. The CDR3 spans 14 residues. The CDR3 loop is CASSLGLVFGEQFF. DNA of the CDR3: TGTGCCAGCAGCTTAGGGCTAGTGTTCGGTGAGCAGTTCTTC. Full variable domain (rest looked up from reference TRBV7-6 and TRBJ2-1): GAGVSQSPRYKVTKRGQDVALRCDPISGHVSLYWYRQALGQGPEFLTYFNYEAQQDKSGLPNDRFSAERPEGSISTLTIQRTEQRDSAMYRCASSLGLVFGEQFFGPGTRLTVL.

The chain couples TRBV25-1 to TRBJ2-3, with D maybe TRBD1 (5 bases). V was shortened by 2 bases and J by 4 bases, with 10 bases between the two germline ends. Germline CDR1 reads MGHDK; CDR2 reads SYGVNS. The CDR3 is 14 residues long. In DNA, the CDR3 is TGTGCCAGCAGTGAACAGGGAAGGGCAGATACGCAGTATTTT. This encodes CASSEQGRADTQYF.

Details on this clone: The sample has other DNA sequences that encode this CDR3 too. The rearrangement joins TRBV5-4 to TRBJ2-7; TRBD1 matches at 8 bases. CDR3 length: 12 residues. The germline CDR1 and CDR2 sequences are SGHNT and YYREEE (reference sequence). V lost 3 bases to trimming and J lost 12 bases; unmatched junction nucleotides: 8. The CDR3 protein is CASSSGQGGRYF. In nucleotides, the CDR3 is TGTGCCAGCAGCTCCGGACAGGGCGGTCGGTACTTC.

There are a few counts of this clone. This sample also contains other DNA sequences that code for the same CDR3. This chain links TRBV5-1 with TRBJ2-3; tentatively, D is TRBD1 (5 bases). Trimming cost V 0 bases and J 5 bases, with 13 bases left between them. Germline V lookup: CDR1 SGHRS, CDR2 YFSETQ. This CDR3 comprises 15 residues. CDR3 residues: CASSLEGPPEDTQYF. The CDR3 DNA is TGCGCCAGCAGCTTGGAGGGGCCCCCGGAAGATACGCAGTATTTT.

CDR3 sequence: CASRATGGDDIQYF. The CDR3 region has the DNA TGTGCCAGCCGTGCGACAGGGGGCGATGACATTCAGTACTTC. The chain links TRBV6-5 to TRBJ2-4; 10 bases align to TRBD1. Germline CDR1 and CDR2: MNHEY and SVGAGI. Germline trimming cut 8 bases from V and 8 bases from J; bases unmatched to any gene: 9. The CDR3 loop spans 14 amino acids.

This chain joins TRBV4-1 and TRBJ2-5, with unresolved D. Germline assignment: CDR1 MGHRA and CDR2 YSYEKL. Between the trimmed V and J ends, which lost 0 bases and 0 bases, there was a span of 14 bases. CDR3 length: 17 residues. The CDR3 loop is CASSQDRRSSYQETQYF. CDR3 DNA sequence: TGCGCCAGCAGCCAAGATCGGAGAAGCTCGTACCAAGAGACCCAGTACTTC.

This clone was counted only a few times. The rearrangement joins TRBV7-9 to TRBJ1-4; D gene unclear. CDR3 length equals 15 residues. Germline V gene sequence: CDR1 SEHNR, CDR2 FQNEAQ (reference sequence). V dropped 2 bases and J dropped 2 bases, with 9 bases sitting between them. The CDR3 DNA reads TGTGCCAGCAGCTTACCCTATTCGACTAATGAAAAACTGTTTTTT. Translating gives CASSLPYSTNEKLFF.

CDR3 DNA: TGCGCCAGCAGCCCGGGGGTCTACGAGCAGTACTTC. This encodes CASSPGVYEQYF. The chain employs TRBV5-1 and TRBJ2-7, with D perhaps matching TRBD2 (6 bases). Germline V gene data show CDR1 as SGHRS and CDR2 as YFSETQ. V shed 4 bases and J shed 3 bases, with 8 bases lying between them. The length of the CDR3 is 12 residues.

This sequence joins TRBV7-8 and TRBJ2-7; tentative D call: TRBD2 (6 bases). The CDR3 extends over 16 amino acids. V was cut by 5 bases and J by 3 bases, with 20 bases left in between. Germline V lookup: CDR1 SGHVS, CDR2 FQNEAQ. CDR3 in amino acids: CASSEYPRDLFYEQYF. The CDR3 nucleotides are TGTGCCAGCAGCGAGTACCCCCGGGACTTATTCTACGAGCAGTACTTC.

The V and J genes are TRBV7-6 and TRBJ2-1; the D is unclear. V was clipped by 5 bases and J by 12 bases, with 14 bases between them. Germline CDR1 SGHVS, CDR2 FNYEAQ. The CDR3 runs 12 residues. CDR3 DNA sequence: TGTGCCAGCAGCCTGGGTGCTCGCGGGCAGTTCTTC. It translates to CASSLGARGQFF.

The chain joins TRBV29-1 to TRBJ1-2; no clear D gene. The CDR3 length is 10 residues. V lost 3 bases and J lost 7, with 6 bases in between. The V gene's germline CDR1 is SQVTM and CDR2 ANQGSEA. The CDR3 spells CSVERVGYTF. DNA of the CDR3: TGCAGCGTTGAGAGGGTTGGCTACACCTTC.

The V gene is TRBV7-8, the J gene TRBJ1-1; D is unclear. Trimming removed 5 bases at V and 4 bases at J, with 17 bases between. The CDR3 has 15 amino acids. The germline gives CDR1 SGHVS, CDR2 FQNEAQ. DNA for the CDR3: TGTGCCAGCAGCCCTCACGAGGCCCCGGGCACTGAAGCTTTCTTT. Amino acids: CASSPHEAPGTEAFF.